This TCR beta chain was captured in a study of Graves' ophthalmopathy and Graves' hyperthyroidism. General study findings and limits: Ophthalmopathy progression predictions by the model showed 72% to 80% specificity and approximately 71% sensitivity.

Germline-derived CDR1 and CDR2 are MNHEY and SMNVEV (reference sequence). This CDR3 has 13 amino acids. The germline V and J ends were trimmed by 1 base and 1 base, with 4 bases remaining between them. TCR beta CDR3 regions were amplified from RNA transcripts. HTBI-primed first-round RT-PCR preceded second-round multiplex PCR. Each CDR3 protein gets one entry after TCRdb re-called the multiplex PCR reads with MiXCR. This sample has roughly 480,000 distinct CDR3 sequences, with roughly an eighth found just once. Where ophthalmopathy was present, donors had moderate-to-severe activity, CAS ≥3, NOSPECS ≥4 and duration under 3 months. This clonotype has at least ten counts. Its specificity is not known.

Material: blood. This clonotype originated in a woman in her 30s with Graves' ophthalmopathy. The chain employs TRBV27 and TRBJ2-5; D call uncertain. The CDR3 sequence is CASSLLAQETQYF. The CDR3 DNA reads TGTGCCAGCAGTTTATTGGCCCAAGAGACCCAGTACTTC.